The entry below gives a single TCR beta chain sequence along with its context. This clone was seen a few times. The specificity of this receptor is unknown. No base quality values were provided; no much bigger clone lies one nucleotide off. This specimen belongs to a study of cytotoxic CD8 clonotypes in ibrutinib-treated CLL (TCRdb year 2021). Looking at the study overall: The cohort included roughly 15 treatment-naive and under 13 relapsed/refractory patients; under 18 were IGHV unmutated. Partial responses were observed in approximately 24 patients and complete responses in 2; after a median follow-up of around 68 months, remission was maintained in 15 or so patients and progression was observed in approximately twelve. Response samples were obtained after a median of roughly eleven months of treatment, with a range of about 6 to 40 months. An average of roughly 250,000 productive templates and around 100,000 productive rearrangements was obtained per sample. Of the 86 people in the trial, 25 to 30 had longitudinal samples available. Cryopreserved peripheral blood mononuclear cells were obtained prior to treatment, at the time of response, and at either disease progression or sustained remission. Every sample from remission and from progressive disease was obtained while the patients were still on ibrutinib. Findings and caveats that apply to the study as a whole: Public clonotypes were rare and either shrank or stayed stable during treatment, and the rise in clonality at ibrutinib response reflected expansion of private clonotypes. Baseline clonality was found to be higher than that of age-matched healthy donors and was strongly correlated with circulating CD8+ T-cell counts. Sampling times were not matched between patients in sustained remission and patients whose disease was progressing, and lymph node repertoires were not examined. At ibrutinib response clonality went up, during sustained remission it held steady, and at progression it dropped back toward baseline.

CDR1 and CDR2 are read off the germline V gene as LGHNT and FRNRAP. From its cysteine to its phenylalanine, the CDR3 spans 12 amino acids. The only DNA kept is the CDR3, 36 bases in frame from the first base. Trimming at the junction amounts to 0 bases on V and 7 bases on J, and the germline ends lie 6 bases apart. Per the publication, the time point label means: progressive disease on ibrutinib. For TCR beta library preparation, about 2.1 micrograms of genomic DNA were extracted from the cryopreserved PBMCs. Longitudinal blood samples from CLL patients on ibrutinib monotherapy underwent high-throughput TCR beta sequencing. The patients were enrolled in a single-center, open-label phase 2 trial of ibrutinib monotherapy. A MiSeq instrument was used for deep resolution sequencing, which targeted depths ranging from 1 in 1 million up to 1 in 200,000 T cells, with coverage averaging 10x for each clonotype. The immunoSEQ hsTCRB Kit was used to generate TCR beta libraries. Turning to the authors' computational methods: The data were analyzed with ImmunoSEQ Analyzer and ImmunoSEQ Data Assistant, and V, D and J gene assignments followed IMGT definitions. Clonality was computed as one minus normalized Shannon entropy of productive rearrangement frequencies, ranging from 0 to 1. Public clonotype analysis was restricted to overrepresented clonotypes comprising at least 0.05% of each patient's repertoire. Approximately 13 age-matched healthy donor repertoires from immuneACCESS served as clonality controls. The source is immuneACCESS, and TCRdb retained only in-frame sequences with V and J called. Part of the clones is not carried over; for the studies checked, unresolved V genes explain less than half of this, and the remainder is unexplained. V, J and clone size were drawn from that table, and D and trimming were deduced from the DNA. This sample lists under 300,000 clones; roughly four fifths were detected once. The ten most abundant clones make up about 5.3% of the sample.

The receptor chain draws on TRBV12-5 and TRBJ1-2, and TRBD1 may be the D gene, going by 6 matching bases. The sample was PBMCs, taken at disease progression, from a patient treated with ibrutinib. The receptor was isolated from a human donor with chronic lymphocytic leukemia. The encoded CDR3 is CASGLVGGGYTF. The nucleotide sequence reads as follows: TGTGCTAGTGGTTTGGTAGGGGGTGGCTACACCTTC.